This T cell receptor (beta chain) was recovered during a study of response to subunit inactivated influenza vaccine. CDR1 LGHNA and CDR2 YSLEER come from the germline V gene. CDR3 length: 15 residues. V lost 0 bases to trimming and J lost 0 bases, with 9 bases between them. General study results and limits: Only a handful of new T cells, the authors suggested, are recruited with each seasonal influenza vaccination.

This clonotype was seen at least ten times. Its antigen is currently unknown. One entry per CDR3 protein results from TCRdb running MiXCR on the RT-PCR reads. The top ten clones hold 10% to 15% of a sample with 490,000 or so distinct CDR3 sequences, 7.6% of them seen once. Material: PBMCs from blood, obtained about 24 months after vaccination. The chain combines TRBV4-3 with TRBJ2-7, with D maybe TRBD2 (6 bases). The receptor was derived from a man aged 45 to 75 who received an inactivated influenza vaccine. CDR3 in DNA: TGCGCCAGCAGCCAAGATCTCGGGGGCTCCTACGAGCAGTACTTC. It is translated as CASSQDLGGSYEQYF.